These T cell receptor beta chains were read from a single sample in a study of CXCR3-negative and CXCR3-positive naive CD8 T cells. Reprocessing the 5' RACE reads, TCRdb reports a single entry for every CDR3 protein and omits DNA. Here the sample table reports 35,000 to 40,000 distinct CDR3 sequences. The source material was memory CD8+ T cells from blood. Source of these receptors: a human donor in good health. Some clones in this sample may be carry-over from other donors' samples. CDR3s include the opening cysteine and the closing phenylalanine or tryptophan. Rows may omit the clone size; those that give it use once, few, many or a size class.

v_gene,abundance,j_gene,CDR3aa
TRBV28,.,TRBJ2-7,CASSPSGSSYEQYF
TRBV28,.,TRBJ2-3,CASSLTSGASDTQYF
TRBV20-1,.,TRBJ1-1,CSARGDGGDTEAFF
TRBV20-1,.,TRBJ2-7,CSARDPGDYGYEQYF
TRBV6-2/TRBV6-3,medium-sized,TRBJ1-5,CASSQDIENQPQHF
TRBV9,.,TRBJ1-5,CASSEDNYQPQHF
TRBV20-1,.,TRBJ2-3,CSGEGQERRGASTDTQYF
TRBV11-3,.,TRBJ2-3,CASSLQGRDRPATDTQYF
TRBV6-5,.,TRBJ2-1,CASSQGDSYNEQFF
TRBV14,.,TRBJ2-5,CASSQDQLAGQETQYF
TRBV4-1,.,TRBJ2-7,CASSQNLLVYYEQYF
TRBV3-1,.,TRBJ2-1,CASSQDSGIIHNEQFF
TRBV27,.,TRBJ2-7,CASSSPGQGIYEQYF
TRBV7-9,.,TRBJ2-7,CASSLGTYEQYF
TRBV18,.,TRBJ2-5,CASSPRGKTGGGETQYF
TRBV4-2,.,TRBJ2-1,CASAGLLYNEQFF
TRBV11-2,.,TRBJ2-3,CASSNLQGDGSDTQYF
TRBV6-2/TRBV6-3,.,TRBJ2-7,CASSYSERTGYEQYF
TRBV29-1,.,TRBJ2-3,CSVVGKVADTQYF
TRBV28,.,TRBJ2-3,CASYTGLAGSPDTQYF
TRBV7-6,.,TRBJ2-5,CASSLARQGRGETQYF
TRBV20-1,.,TRBJ2-1,CSAEQPQSNSYNEQFF
TRBV3-1,.,TRBJ2-3,CASSQGASGRRDTQYF
TRBV11-3,.,TRBJ1-1,CASSLVPNTEAFF
TRBV28,.,TRBJ2-1,CASSLGRYLSSYNEQFF
TRBV4-3,.,TRBJ2-6,CASSQDAQAGANVLTF
TRBV29-1,.,TRBJ2-7,CSVVAVSSYEQYF
TRBV6-5,.,TRBJ1-2,CASSYVGAGGYTF
TRBV7-9,.,TRBJ2-5,CASSTIGASTGVQETQYF
TRBV12-3/TRBV12-4,.,TRBJ2-5,CASTHGKETQYF
TRBV12-3/TRBV12-4,.,TRBJ2-7,CASSYPWLQGRTYEQYF
TRBV20-1,.,TRBJ2-1,CSAQGLAGAYNEQFF
TRBV6-2/TRBV6-3,.,TRBJ1-5,CASSSMDRVGSSNQPQHF
TRBV28,large,TRBJ2-3,CASSAYTDTQYF
TRBV7-9,.,TRBJ2-7,CASSLGSIPPYEQYF
TRBV20-1,.,TRBJ1-2,CSAYPPPIAGWLENYGYTF
TRBV4-2,.,TRBJ1-1,CASSQDLWAGVGNTEAFF
TRBV20-1,.,TRBJ2-7,CSANGTGAYEQYF
TRBV28,.,TRBJ1-2,CASTNKREGNGYTF
TRBV7-2,.,TRBJ2-7,CASSLGERTYEQYF
TRBV13,.,TRBJ2-7,CASSLGDRGGLDEQYF
TRBV19,.,TRBJ2-1,CASHNPGPQGYNEQFF
TRBV4-2,.,TRBJ2-2,CASSQLAGGTGELFF
TRBV7-2,.,TRBJ2-3,CASSPSSGGLDTQYF
TRBV6-6,.,TRBJ2-7,CASSYSDSSEQYF
TRBV20-1,.,TRBJ1-2,CSASLQRAGGYTF
TRBV5-1,.,TRBJ2-3,CASSLDGPLLTDTQYF
TRBV7-9,.,TRBJ2-7,CASSGADRVYEKYF
TRBV6-2/TRBV6-3,.,TRBJ2-7,CASTVTELSYEQYF
TRBV12-3/TRBV12-4,.,TRBJ2-1,CASSGRGDDKNEQFF
TRBV6-2/TRBV6-3,.,TRBJ2-7,CASSSGPSYEQYF
TRBV14,.,TRBJ2-7,CASSPWDRLYEQYF
TRBV28,.,TRBJ2-3,CASSFEASGIADTQYF
TRBV14,.,TRBJ1-1,CASSFGGGGSTEAFF
TRBV19,.,TRBJ1-5,CASPGPGSPQHF
TRBV7-6,.,TRBJ2-1,CASSLGGVSYNEQFF
TRBV6-2/TRBV6-3,.,TRBJ2-1,CASSSSGGAYNEQFF
TRBV7-9,.,TRBJ2-3,CASSPGTSGVYTDTQYF
TRBV4-3,.,TRBJ2-2,CASSQDRAVGELFF
TRBV28,.,TRBJ2-1,CASSPSLAGRHEQFF